This passage covers 8 T cell receptor beta chains from one sample sequenced in a study of Ad26.COV2.S vaccination and SARS-CoV-2 variants. Stated treatment: about 20 received Ad26.COV2.S at low or high dose, single or two shots; about five received placebo; per-sample allocation not given. Day 63 after the first injection of vaccine or placebo was the sampling time. TCRdb's table, derived via immunoSEQ multiplex PCR, lists solely in-frame clones and lacks some. The sample carries over 400,000 clones, 90% recorded once. Sequences were derived from peripheral blood, sampled in a trial of Ad26.COV2.S vaccine versus placebo. The source of these receptors is a person between 18 and 59 years old who received the Ad26.COV2.S COVID-19 vaccine or a placebo.

The count of this clone is one. The V and J genes are TRBV7-3 and TRBJ2-1; no reliable D call. V lost 2 bases and J 7 bases, leaving 12 bases between the germline ends. The CDR3 spans 14 residues. The V gene's germline CDR1 is SGHTA and CDR2 FQGTGA. The CDR3 loop reads CASSLGELGNEQFF. DNA of the CDR3: TGTGCCAGCAGCTTAGGCGAGCTGGGGAATGAGCAGTTCTTC.

This chain connects TRBV9 to TRBJ2-4; D remains ambiguous. Per germline, CDR1 SGDLS and CDR2 YYNGEE. The V gene lost 0 bases and the J gene lost 0 bases, with 10 bases spanning the gap. CDR3 length: 16 amino acids. CDR3 nucleotide sequence: TGTGCCAGCAGCGTAGGACACCGTCTAGCCAAAAACATTCAGTACTTC. Protein: CASSVGHRLAKNIQYF.

V usage is TRBV11-3 and J usage is TRBJ2-7; D call uncertain. Trimming took 2 bases from V and 3 from J, leaving 8 bases between them. CDR1 and CDR2 from the germline V gene are SGHNT and YENEEA. This CDR3 is 13 amino acids long. This CDR3 reads CASSLYQDYEQYF. The CDR3 DNA sequence: TGTGCCAGCAGCTTATATCAAGACTACGAGCAGTACTTC.

The gene calls are TRBV6-6 and TRBJ2-5, with D possibly TRBD2 on 5 matching bases. V lost 3 bases to trimming and J lost 1 base, with 15 bases between them. Germline V gene sequence: CDR1 MNHNY, CDR2 SVGAGI (reference sequence). The CDR3 is 16 residues long. CDR3 sequence: CASSYWGREFQETQYF. The DNA for the CDR3 is TGTGCCAGCAGTTATTGGGGTAGGGAGTTCCAAGAGACCCAGTACTTC.

The chain has TRBV6-5 and TRBJ2-1; 8 bases are a match to TRBD2. Germline CDR1 MNHEY, CDR2 SVGAGI. V was pared by 2 bases and J by 10 bases, with 10 bases of the junction left unmatched. This CDR3 contains 15 residues. CDR3 nucleotide sequence: TGTGCCAGCAGTTACGGCAACGGGGGGGCGAGGGAGCAGTTCTTC. This gives the protein CASSYGNGGAREQFF.

In its sample, this clone was seen a few times. The gene calls are TRBV27 and TRBJ2-7; 8 bases are shared with TRBD1. The CDR3 is made up of 15 amino acids. J lost 3 bases, V lost 6 bases, and 10 bases had no gene match. Germline CDR1 MNHEY, CDR2 SMNVEV (reference sequence). CDR3 amino acids: CASSLAGQGIYEQYF. The DNA of the CDR3 is TGTGCCAGCAGCCTAGCTGGACAGGGAATCTACGAGCAGTACTTC.

The chain employs TRBV28 and TRBJ1-2; weak D call: TRBD1 (5 bases). CDR3 length equals 13 residues. CDR1 is MDHEN and CDR2 is SYDVKM in the germline V gene. V was pared by 1 base and J by 2 bases, with 5 bases between. The CDR3 DNA follows: TGTGCCAGCAGTTTATCAGGGAACTATGGCTACACCTTC. It codes for CASSLSGNYGYTF.

In the case of this clone: Other nucleotide sequences in the sample specify the same CDR3. The genes are TRBV5-1 and TRBJ2-5, with D unresolved. The CDR3 loop spans 13 amino acids. Germline V gene data show CDR1 as SGHRS and CDR2 as YFSETQ. V gave up 0 bases and J gave up 2 bases, with 5 bases separating them. CDR3 sequence reads: CASSLGLQETQYF. The CDR3 DNA reads TGCGCCAGCAGCTTGGGGTTACAAGAGACCCAGTACTTC.